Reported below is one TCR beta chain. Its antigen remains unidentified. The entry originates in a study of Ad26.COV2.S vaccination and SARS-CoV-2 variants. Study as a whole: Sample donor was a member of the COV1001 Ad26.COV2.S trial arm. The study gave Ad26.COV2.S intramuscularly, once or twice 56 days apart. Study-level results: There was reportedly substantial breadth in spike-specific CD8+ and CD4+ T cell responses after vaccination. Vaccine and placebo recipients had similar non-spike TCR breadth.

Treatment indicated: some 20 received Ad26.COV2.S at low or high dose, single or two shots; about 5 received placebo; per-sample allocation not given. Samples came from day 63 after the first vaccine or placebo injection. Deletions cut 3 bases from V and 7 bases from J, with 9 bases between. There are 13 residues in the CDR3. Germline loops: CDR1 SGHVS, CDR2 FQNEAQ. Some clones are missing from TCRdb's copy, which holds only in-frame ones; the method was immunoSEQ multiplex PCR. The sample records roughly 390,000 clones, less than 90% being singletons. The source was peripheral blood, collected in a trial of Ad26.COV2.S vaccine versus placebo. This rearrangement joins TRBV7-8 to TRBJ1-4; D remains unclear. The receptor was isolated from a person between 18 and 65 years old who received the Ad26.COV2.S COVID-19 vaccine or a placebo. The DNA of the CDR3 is TGTGCCAGCAGCTTCATCGTGGGTGAAAAACTGTTTTTT. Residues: CASSFIVGEKLFF.